This TCR beta chain derives from a study of a mutant IDH1 vaccine in newly diagnosed glioma. On the study more broadly: Vaccine administration was initiated 4-6 weeks following radiotherapy alone, or with temozolomide cycles. It was radiotherapy, temozolomide, or both that patients received previously, with most receiving both. Treated patients showed a male proportion of roughly 60%, a female proportion of about 38%, and a mean age of 40.4 years.

V was pared by 3 bases and J by 8 bases, with 3 bases of the junction left unmatched. The CDR3 has 12 amino acids. Germline CDR1 and CDR2: KGHSH and LQKENI. The time point: week 47, end of study. The investigators gave 300 ug of mutant IDH1 20-mer peptide in each vaccine dose, together with topical imiquimod. Astrocytomas found in donors were new, WHO grade 3 or 4, IDH1-mutant and ATRX-lost. With respect to this clone: The target antigen is unknown.

TCRdb's copy holds only in-frame clones and misses some; the assay was immunoSEQ multiplex PCR. Found here are roughly 32,000 clones, roughly nine tenths of them singletons; the top ten hold about 2.2%. The clonotype was recovered from a man in his forties with glioma. Sequencing used PBMCs, obtained from a glioma patient whose treatment included an IDH1 peptide vaccine. V usage is TRBV18 and J usage is TRBJ1-1; 7 bases are shared with TRBD1. The CDR3 region has the DNA TGTGCCAGCTCACCTGCGGGACAGGAAGCTTTCTTT. Translating it yields CASSPAGQEAFF.